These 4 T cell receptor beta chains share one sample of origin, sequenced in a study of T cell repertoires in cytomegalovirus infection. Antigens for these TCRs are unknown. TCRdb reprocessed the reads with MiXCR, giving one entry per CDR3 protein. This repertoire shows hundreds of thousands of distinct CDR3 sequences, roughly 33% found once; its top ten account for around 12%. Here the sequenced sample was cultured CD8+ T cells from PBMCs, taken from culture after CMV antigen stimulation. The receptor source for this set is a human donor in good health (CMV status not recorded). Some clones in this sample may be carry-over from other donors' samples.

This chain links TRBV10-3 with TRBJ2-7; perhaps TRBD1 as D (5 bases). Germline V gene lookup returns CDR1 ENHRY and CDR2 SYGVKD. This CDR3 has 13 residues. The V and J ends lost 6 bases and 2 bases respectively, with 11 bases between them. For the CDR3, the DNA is TGTGCCATCAGGCAAGACAGTACCTACGAGCAGTACTTC. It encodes CAIRQDSTYEQYF.

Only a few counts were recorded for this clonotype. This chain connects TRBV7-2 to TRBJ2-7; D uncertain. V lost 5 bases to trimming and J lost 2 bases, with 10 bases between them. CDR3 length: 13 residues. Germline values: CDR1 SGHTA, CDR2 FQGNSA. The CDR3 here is CASSPTVTYEQYV. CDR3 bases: TGTGCCAGCAGCCCTACAGTCACCTACGAGCAGTACGTC.

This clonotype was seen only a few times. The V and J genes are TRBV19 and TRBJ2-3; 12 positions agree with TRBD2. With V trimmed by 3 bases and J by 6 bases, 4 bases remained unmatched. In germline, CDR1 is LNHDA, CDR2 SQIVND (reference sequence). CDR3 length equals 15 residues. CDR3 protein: CASSMLAGGPDTQYF. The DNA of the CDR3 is TGTGCCAGTAGTATGCTAGCGGGGGGGCCGGATACGCAGTATTTT.

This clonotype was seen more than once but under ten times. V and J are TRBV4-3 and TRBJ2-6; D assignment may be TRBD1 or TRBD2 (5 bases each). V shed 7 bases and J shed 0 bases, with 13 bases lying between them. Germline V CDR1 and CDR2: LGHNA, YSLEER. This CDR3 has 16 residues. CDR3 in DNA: TGCGCCAGCAAGGCAGGGACCAACTCTGGGGCCAACGTCCTGACTTTC. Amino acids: CASKAGTNSGANVLTF.